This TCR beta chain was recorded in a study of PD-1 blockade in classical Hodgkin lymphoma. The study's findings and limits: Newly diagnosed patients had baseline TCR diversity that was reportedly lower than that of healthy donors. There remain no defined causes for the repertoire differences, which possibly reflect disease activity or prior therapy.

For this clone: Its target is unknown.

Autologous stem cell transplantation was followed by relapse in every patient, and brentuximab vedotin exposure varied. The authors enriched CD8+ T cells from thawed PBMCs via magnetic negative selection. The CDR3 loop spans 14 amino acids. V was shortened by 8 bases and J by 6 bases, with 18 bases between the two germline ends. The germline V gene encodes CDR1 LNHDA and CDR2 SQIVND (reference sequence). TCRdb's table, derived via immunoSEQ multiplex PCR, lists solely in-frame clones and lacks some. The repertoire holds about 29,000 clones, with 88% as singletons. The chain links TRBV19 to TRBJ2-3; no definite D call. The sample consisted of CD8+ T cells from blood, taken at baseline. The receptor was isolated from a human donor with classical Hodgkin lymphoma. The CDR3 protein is CASLQPGPTDTQYF. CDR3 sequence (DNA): TGTGCCAGTTTACAACCCGGGCCCACCGATACGCAGTATTTT.